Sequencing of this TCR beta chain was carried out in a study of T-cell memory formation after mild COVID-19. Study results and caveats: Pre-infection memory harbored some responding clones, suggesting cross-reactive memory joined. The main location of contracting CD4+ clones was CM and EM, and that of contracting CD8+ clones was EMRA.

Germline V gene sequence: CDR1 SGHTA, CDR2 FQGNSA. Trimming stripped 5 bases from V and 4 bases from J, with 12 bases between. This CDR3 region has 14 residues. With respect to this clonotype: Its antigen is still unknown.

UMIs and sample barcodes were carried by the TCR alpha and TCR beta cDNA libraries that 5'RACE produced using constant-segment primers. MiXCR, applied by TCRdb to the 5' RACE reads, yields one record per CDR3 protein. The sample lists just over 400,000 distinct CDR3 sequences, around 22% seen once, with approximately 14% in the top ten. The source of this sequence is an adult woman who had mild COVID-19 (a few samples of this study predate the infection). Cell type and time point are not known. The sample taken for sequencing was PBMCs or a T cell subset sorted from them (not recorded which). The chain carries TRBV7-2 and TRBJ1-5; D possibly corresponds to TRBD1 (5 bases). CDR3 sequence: CASSPEGSNQPQHF. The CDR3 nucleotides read TGTGCCAGCAGCCCCGAGGGGAGTAATCAGCCCCAGCATTTT.